This T cell receptor (beta chain) is from a study of T cells in Graves' hyperthyroidism and ophthalmopathy. Germline V gene lookup returns CDR1 SGHNT and CDR2 YENEEA. The germline V and J ends were trimmed by 5 bases and 0 bases, with 17 bases remaining between them. This CDR3 contains 17 residues. This clonotype came up many times. The target antigen is unknown. Patients were excluded because of uncontrolled infection, other autoimmune disease, pregnancy or lactation. On the basis of clinical symptoms, serum thyroxine and TRAb, thyroid ultrasound and orbital computed tomography, diagnoses were made. Amplification targeted TCR beta CDR3 regions from RNA transcripts. The TCR CDR3 first-round RT-PCR relied on the HTBI primer set. TCRdb passed the multiplex PCR reads through MiXCR, listing each CDR3 protein once. The table has about 510,000 distinct CDR3 sequences, 40% to 55% seen once; the top ten hold around two fifths.

Findings and caveats of the study: The majority of expanded thyroid clonotypes above 0.001 also appeared in blood. Ophthalmopathy got predicted by the model a median 6.5 months before its onset.

The sequencing input was peripheral blood or thyroid tissue (not recorded which). This clonotype originated in an adult woman with Graves' disease, either hyperthyroidism or ophthalmopathy (not recorded which). The chain is built from TRBV11-3 and TRBJ1-5, with TRBD1 as a possible D gene (6 bases). This chain's CDR3 is CASSTGQPNYSNQPQHF. The CDR3 DNA sequence: TGTGCCAGCAGCACCGGACAGCCGAATTATAGCAATCAGCCCCAGCATTTT.